The 7 T cell receptor beta chains presented below share a single source sample, sequenced in a study of T-cell reconstitution after alpha-beta-depleted transplantation in children. Unique molecular identifiers were incorporated when the TCRbeta library was constructed. TCRdb processed the PCR reads anew with MiXCR; each CDR3 protein has one entry. The sample lists 95,000 to 150,000 distinct CDR3 sequences, roughly 23% seen once, with about 10% in the top ten. This sample comprised PBMCs, mostly from graft donor cells, obtained 180 days after TCRalphabeta/CD19-depleted stem cell transplant. Receptors originate from a male patient between 2 and 10 years old who had a stem cell transplant for chronic granulomatous disease, so the T cells may come from the graft donor.

The genes are TRBV28 and TRBJ2-7; D unresolved. The V end lost 3 bases, the J end lost 6 bases, and 12 bases lay between the germline ends. The CDR3 is made up of 13 amino acids. The germline gives CDR1 MDHEN, CDR2 SYDVKM. CDR3 DNA sequence: TGTGCCAGCAGTTTGACGACCACCACCGAGCAGTACTTC. It yields the protein CASSLTTTTEQYF.

This clonotype was seen at least ten times. The V gene is TRBV24-1, the J gene TRBJ2-2; the match to TRBD1 covers 8 bases. CDR3 length: 17 amino acids. Germline lookup yields CDR1 KGHDR and CDR2 SFDVKD. After removal of 3 bases from V and 7 bases from J, the junction contained 12 bases not matched to a gene. The CDR3 DNA is TGTGCCACCAGTGATCCCGCCCCCCAGGGGGCGAACGGGGAGCTGTTTTTT. This sequence encodes CATSDPAPQGANGELFF.

This sequence joins TRBV9 and TRBJ2-7; perhaps TRBD2 as D (6 bases). CDR3 length: 15 residues. Trimming pared 4 bases from V and 1 base from J, leaving 15 bases between. Germline CDR1 SGDLS, CDR2 YYNGEE. This chain's CDR3 is CASSPRGDSSYEQYF. CDR3 nucleotides: TGTGCCAGCAGCCCCCGTGGGGACTCATCCTACGAGCAGTACTTC.

In its sample, this clonotype was seen a few times. This chain joins TRBV4-2 and TRBJ2-2, with a weak D call TRBD2 (5 bases). Trimming left V 0 bases short and J 12 bases short, with 20 bases between. The CDR3 loop spans 16 amino acids. In germline, CDR1 is LGHNA, CDR2 YNFKEQ. CDR3 loop: CASSQDQDSTEWKLFF. DNA for the CDR3: TGTGCCAGCAGCCAAGATCAGGACTCGACTGAGTGGAAGCTGTTTTTT.

This sequence joins TRBV7-6 and TRBJ2-2; 10 bases are a match to TRBD1. Unmatched junction bases numbered 5, after V lost 1 base and J lost 6 bases. Germline V gives CDR1 SGHVS, CDR2 FNYEAQ. The CDR3 sequence is 16 residues long. CDR3 sequence reads: CASSLVRGQGSGELFF. The CDR3 nucleotides are TGTGCCAGCAGCTTAGTGAGGGGACAGGGGTCCGGGGAGCTGTTTTTT.

This clonotype was counted many times. In DNA, the CDR3 is TGTGCCAGCAGTGTGAACAATTACAATGAGCAGTTCTTC. This gives the protein CASSVNNYNEQFF. The V gene is TRBV27, the J gene TRBJ2-1; no clear D gene. Trimming cost V 5 bases and J 4 bases, with 9 bases left between them. CDR1 and CDR2 (germline): MNHEY, SMNVEV (reference sequence). The CDR3 is 13 amino acids.

This clonotype was picked up a small number of times. The rearrangement joins TRBV20-1 to TRBJ2-3; 8 positions agree with TRBD2. The V segment lost 7 bases and the J segment 2 bases; nucleotides outside the gene matches: 11. CDR3 length: 15 amino acids. The germline gives CDR1 DFQATT, CDR2 SNEGSKA (reference sequence). In nucleotides, the CDR3 is TGCAGTGGGGGGGGGACTAGGGATAACACAGATACGCAGTATTTT. Residues: CSGGGTRDNTDTQYF.